This passage covers 15 T cell receptor beta chains from one sample sequenced in a study of blood T cell repertoires in COVID-19 (dated by TCRdb to 2019 to 2021). The method behind the library was the immunoSEQ multiplex PCR assay. Drawn from immuneACCESS, this table holds only the in-frame rearrangements with V and J called that TCRdb kept. Clones are partly lost; checked studies trace under half to an unresolved V gene and leave the rest unexplained. In all, the sample holds about 210,000 clones, and roughly four fifths of those were seen once. Roughly 12% of the sample is held by the ten biggest clonotypes. The sequencing input was peripheral blood. The source is a woman in her thirties or forties with acute or convalescent COVID-19.

At least ten counts were recorded for this clone. The chain joins TRBV7-6 to TRBJ1-1; 7 positions match TRBD1. This CDR3 region has 14 residues. V shed 4 bases, J shed 1 base, and the junction held 3 bases outside the gene matches. In germline, CDR1 is SGHVS, CDR2 FNYEAQ. Here the CDR3 DNA reads TGTGCCAGCAGCTCAACAGGGGCGAACACTGAAGCTTTCTTT. The encoded protein is CASSSTGANTEAFF.

This clone was observed a few times. The chain carries TRBV28 and TRBJ2-3; no reliable D call. CDR3 size: 12 residues. In germline, CDR1 is MDHEN, CDR2 SYDVKM. V was clipped by 6 bases and J by 5 bases, with 9 bases between them. CDR3 region: CASRTQEDTQYF. CDR3 coding DNA: TGTGCCAGCAGAACACAAGAAGATACGCAGTATTTT.

The chain combines TRBV7-2 with TRBJ2-1, with D uncertain. Trimming pared 3 bases from V and 8 bases from J, leaving 14 bases between. CDR1 SGHTA and CDR2 FQGNSA come from the germline V gene. The CDR3 spans 14 residues. The CDR3 region has the DNA TGTGCCAGCAGCTTTCGAAGACTTGCGGATGAGCAGTTCTTC. This sequence encodes CASSFRRLADEQFF.

This clone was detected only once. V and J are TRBV10-3 and TRBJ2-1; TRBD1 matches 7 bases. In germline, CDR1 is ENHRY, CDR2 SYGVKD. CDR3 length: 15 amino acids. Germline trimming cut 4 bases from V and 0 bases from J; bases unmatched to any gene: 3. The CDR3 loop reads CAISGTGSSYNEQFF. CDR3 nucleotides: TGTGCCATCAGTGGGACAGGAAGCTCCTACAATGAGCAGTTCTTC.

The rearrangement links TRBV14 to TRBJ2-3; D is uncertain. The CDR3 consists of 14 residues. V was clipped by 3 bases and J by 6 bases, with 13 bases between them. Looked up from germline, CDR1 is SGHDN and CDR2 is FVKESK. The CDR3 sequence: CASSQLGRWDTQYF. The CDR3, as DNA: TGTGCCAGCAGCCAGTTGGGCAGGTGGGATACGCAGTATTTT.

The rearrangement joins TRBV19 to TRBJ2-3; TRBD1 aligns across 7 bases. J gave up 1 base and V 4 bases, and 5 bases lay outside the gene matches. The germline CDR1 and CDR2 sequences are LNHDA and SQIVND (reference sequence). The CDR3 spans 15 residues. The CDR3 nucleotides are TGTGCCAGTAGTAGACAGGGAGTCGGCACAGATACGCAGTATTTT. This codes for CASSRQGVGTDTQYF. The whole variable domain, filled in from reference TRBV19 and TRBJ2-3, reads DGGITQSPKYLFRKEGQNVTLSCEQNLNHDAMYWYRQDPGQGLRLIYYSQIVNDFQKGDIAEGYSVSREKKESFPLTVTSAQKNPTAFYLCASSRQGVGTDTQYFGPGTRLTVL.

The gene calls are TRBV5-1 and TRBJ2-1; the match to TRBD1 covers 10 bases. The CDR3 is 16 residues long. Germline lookup yields CDR1 SGHRS and CDR2 YFSETQ. Trimming removed 5 bases from V and 0 bases from J; junction bases left unmatched: 5. This CDR3 is CASRTGGASSYNEQFF. CDR3 in DNA: TGCGCCAGCAGGACAGGGGGCGCCTCCTCCTACAATGAGCAGTTCTTC.

The V call is TRBV27, the J call TRBJ1-2; possible D gene TRBD1, 5 bases. The V end was cut by 2 bases, the J end by 6 bases, with 13 bases between. CDR1 is MNHEY, CDR2 SMNVEV, per germline (reference sequence). This CDR3 comprises 14 residues. Here the CDR3 DNA reads TGTGCCAGCAGTTTAAACAGGTTAATAGATGGCTACACCTTC. Its translation is CASSLNRLIDGYTF.

The chain couples TRBV10-1 to TRBJ2-7; TRBD1 aligns across 12 bases. This CDR3 has 15 residues. After removal of 6 bases from V and 6 bases from J, the junction contained 9 bases not matched to a gene. In germline, CDR1 is WNHNN, CDR2 SYGVQD (reference sequence). The CDR3 loop is CASSETGTGGSEQYF. CDR3 coding DNA: TGCGCCAGCAGCGAGACCGGGACAGGGGGCAGCGAGCAGTACTTC.

CDR3 sequence (DNA): TGTGCTAGTGGTTTGGCCCCCGATACTACGGGACACCGCTACGAGCAGTACTTC. As protein: CASGLAPDTTGHRYEQYF. The chain is built from TRBV12-5 and TRBJ2-7; D might be TRBD1 (6 bases). Germline CDR1 is LGHNT and CDR2 is FRNRAP. V lost 1 base, J lost 3 bases, and 22 bases lay in between. The CDR3 sequence is 18 residues long.

The CDR3 protein is CSASSRFGTQYF. The DNA for the CDR3 is TGCAGTGCTAGTAGCCGTTTTGGGACCCAGTACTTC. The chain uses TRBV20-1 and TRBJ2-5; no reliable D call. CDR3 length equals 12 residues. V lost 3 bases and J 7 bases, leaving 12 bases between the germline ends. Germline V lookup: CDR1 DFQATT, CDR2 SNEGSKA (reference sequence).

There are a few counts of this clone. The chain is built from TRBV29-1 and TRBJ2-3; TRBD2 matches 9 bases. The CDR3 has 14 amino acids. Germline trimming cut 5 bases from V and 3 bases from J; bases unmatched to any gene: 6. Per the germline V gene, CDR1 is SQVTM and CDR2 is ANQGSEA. The CDR3 DNA reads TGCAGCGTTTTGGCTAGCGGGAATACAGATACGCAGTATTTT. It codes for CSVLASGNTDTQYF.

This clone was counted a few times. V and J are TRBV4-1 and TRBJ2-1; D is possibly TRBD1 (6 bases). The CDR3 is 15 residues long. Per the germline V gene, CDR1 is MGHRA and CDR2 is YSYEKL. Trimming took 6 bases from V and 0 from J, leaving 12 bases between them. CDR3 coding DNA: TGCGCCAGCAGTCTGGACAGAAGCTCCTACAATGAGCAGTTCTTC. The encoded protein is CASSLDRSSYNEQFF.

This clone was detected only a few times. This chain joins TRBV5-1 and TRBJ2-2; 11 bases line up with TRBD1. Germline V gene data show CDR1 as SGHRS and CDR2 as YFSETQ. The CDR3 spans 16 residues. Trimming removed 4 bases from V and 6 bases from J; junction bases left unmatched: 8. CDR3 loop: CASSQDRGRFSGELFF. The CDR3 bases are TGCGCCAGCAGCCAGGACAGGGGGCGTTTTTCCGGGGAGCTGTTTTTT.

The chain uses TRBV7-6 and TRBJ1-1; TRBD1 might be the D (5 bases). Trimming removed 2 bases at V and 2 bases at J, with 12 bases between. The CDR3 contains 15 residues. Germline CDR1 is SGHVS and CDR2 is FNYEAQ. The CDR3 is CASSLYQGGNTEAFF. In DNA, the CDR3 is TGTGCCAGCAGCTTATATCAGGGTGGAAACACTGAAGCTTTCTTT.